This T cell receptor beta chain was obtained from a study of T cell repertoires in cytomegalovirus infection. Study-wide points: CMV-specific TCR beta clonotypes restricted by HLA-C were the ones dominating the ex vivo response.

This clonotype was observed at least ten times. Its antigen is unidentified. TCRdb reprocessed the reads with MiXCR, giving one entry per CDR3 protein. The table includes over 100,000 distinct CDR3 sequences, 10% detected once. Germline lookup yields CDR1 SGHTA and CDR2 FQGNSA. This CDR3 contains 15 residues. The V gene end was trimmed by 6 bases and the J gene end by 1 base; junction bases not matched to a gene: 5. The sample was PBMCs, sequenced either directly or after in vitro stimulation (not recorded which). V gene TRBV7-2 combines with J gene TRBJ1-2, with TRBD1 matching 10 bases. The origin of this receptor is a human donor in good health (CMV status not recorded). Some clones in this sample may be carry-over from other donors' samples. The CDR3 loop reads CASRVGQGINYGYTF. For the CDR3, the DNA is TGTGCCAGCAGGGTGGGACAGGGGATTAACTATGGCTACACCTTC.